These T cell receptor beta chains were read from a single sample in a study of OX40 agonist ivuxolimab in advanced cancers. The method was immunoSEQ multiplex PCR; TCRdb's version includes in-frame clones alone and lacks a portion of them. The repertoire includes about 23,000 clones, over 70% of them detected once, and around 2% sits in the top ten. The sequencing used CD4+ or CD8+ T cells sorted from blood, collected in a trial of the OX40 agonist ivuxolimab. The receptors here all came from an adult with an advanced solid tumor such as melanoma, head and neck, liver or kidney cancer. The CDR3 runs from the conserved cysteine through the conserved F or W. The D gene is left open where the match is weak. Only part of the rows carry a size: once, few, many, or a class if the clone is expanded.

V: TRBV19; size: once; D: TRBD1; CDR3: CASSSDRGTMGQFF
V: TRBV7-3; size: -; D: TRBD1; CDR3: CASSPGGSMNTEAFF
V: TRBV10-3; size: -; D: TRBD1; CDR3: CAISEDRGGTTEAFF
V: TRBV19; size: -; D: TRBD1; CDR3: CASTMRGRGNQPQHF
V: TRBV18; size: -; D: TRBD2; CDR3: CASSLSGGSYEQYF
V: TRBV5-5; size: few; D: -; CDR3: CASSLAGGNTEAFF
V: TRBV5-6; size: -; D: -; CDR3: CASSRTPGVEETQYF
V: TRBV7-3; size: -; D: -; CDR3: CASRMGVTDTQYF
V: TRBV5-4; size: -; D: -; CDR3: CASSYDLGDTEAFF
V: TRBV28; size: -; D: -; CDR3: CASSSGGYGYTF
V: TRBV30; size: -; D: TRBD2; CDR3: CAWSALGGSVRAGELFF
V: TRBV28; size: -; D: TRBD1; CDR3: CASSPGTVKNEQYF
V: TRBV7-2; size: few; D: TRBD1; CDR3: CASSLGDRVNYGYTF
V: TRBV6-6; size: few; D: TRBD1; CDR3: CASSQQGKITDTQYF
V: TRBV4-2; size: -; D: TRBD2; CDR3: CASSQDPSGGNEQFF
V: TRBV27; size: -; D: -; CDR3: CASIDGLYGYTF
V: TRBV27; size: once; D: TRBD2; CDR3: CASRGGGRETQYF
V: TRBV7-2; size: -; D: -; CDR3: CASSLMTGGSNQPQHF
V: TRBV29-1; size: -; D: TRBD1; CDR3: CGTGTGNTEAFF
V: TRBV9; size: -; D: -; CDR3: CASNRGTETQYF
V: TRBV29-1; size: few; D: -; CDR3: CSAPLSGGADTQYF
V: TRBV28; size: -; D: -; CDR3: CASSPGGFSPLHF
V: TRBV5-1; size: once; D: TRBD1; CDR3: CASSGKAATGVNTGELFF
V: TRBV7-9; size: -; D: TRBD2; CDR3: CASSTSGGTDTQYF
V: TRBV7-2; size: few; D: TRBD1; CDR3: CASRAWGTGDGEQFF
V: TRBV6-1; size: -; D: -; CDR3: CASTISGGAEAFF
V: TRBV10-3; size: -; D: -; CDR3: CAVTDSLVWYGYTF
V: TRBV20-1; size: -; D: TRBD1; CDR3: CSARKQGEFF
V: TRBV5-8; size: -; D: TRBD1; CDR3: CASSRLRDRNQPQHF
V: TRBV7-2; size: -; D: -; CDR3: CASSPTGGHGYTF
V: TRBV9; size: -; D: TRBD2; CDR3: CASSPFLGLAGGAGELFF
V: TRBV25-1; size: -; D: -; CDR3: CASRALNTEAFF
V: TRBV28; size: -; D: -; CDR3: CASSPPTTNEKLFF
V: TRBV5-4; size: once; D: -; CDR3: CASSLGGRGSNQPQHF
V: TRBV6-6; size: -; D: -; CDR3: CASSFQREQFF
V: TRBV30; size: few; D: TRBD1; CDR3: CAWNRGGSTEAFF